Listed here are 4 T cell receptor beta chains from one sample, sequenced in a study of blood T cell repertoires in COVID-19 (dated by TCRdb to the early 2020s). The protocol used for the library was the immunoSEQ multiplex PCR assay. In its TCRdb copy, this immuneACCESS table keeps in-frame sequences only and misses some clones. Where compared with another copy, unresolved V genes explain less than half of these, and the others have no known cause. Within this sample are more than 65,000 clones, with approximately 90% of them counted one time only. The ten top clones hold nearly 5% of the sample. The source material was peripheral blood. These receptors were obtained from a woman aged 80 or older with active or convalescent COVID-19.

This clone was recorded only once. V is TRBV5-8 and J is TRBJ2-3; D unclear. The CDR3 extends over 15 amino acids. V was trimmed by 0 bases and J by 2 bases, leaving 10 bases between them. Per the germline V gene, CDR1 is SGHTS and CDR2 is YDEGEE. This chain's CDR3 is CASSLDYISTDTQYF. As DNA, the CDR3 is TGTGCCAGCAGCTTGGACTACATATCCACAGATACGCAGTATTTT.

The chain carries TRBV10-3 and TRBJ2-7, with D possibly matching TRBD2 (6 bases). The CDR3 is 14 residues long. Trimming pared 2 bases from V and 4 bases from J, leaving 12 bases between. Germline V lookup: CDR1 ENHRY, CDR2 SYGVKD. The chain's CDR3 is CAISERSGRYEQYF. CDR3 DNA: TGTGCCATCAGTGAGAGGTCAGGGAGGTACGAGCAGTACTTC.

The chain employs TRBV2 and TRBJ2-2, with 11 positions matching TRBD1. The CDR3 contains 17 residues. Germline-derived CDR1 and CDR2 are SNHLY and FYNNEI. J lost 2 bases, V lost 6 bases, and 8 bases had no gene match. The CDR3 protein is CASRAGTGGFNTGELFF. CDR3 coding DNA: TGTGCCAGCAGGGCCGGGACAGGGGGTTTCAACACCGGGGAGCTGTTTTTT. Full variable domain (missing parts from reference TRBV2 and TRBJ2-2): EPEVTQTPSHQVTQMGQEVILRCVPISNHLYFYWYRQILGQKVEFLVSFYNNEISEKSEIFDDQFSVERPDGSNFTLKIRSTKLEDSAMYFCASRAGTGGFNTGELFFGEGSRLTVL.

The chain recombines TRBV25-1 with TRBJ1-4; perhaps TRBD1 as D (5 bases). Trimming left V 10 bases short and J 2 bases short, with 8 bases between. This CDR3 spans 12 amino acids. Germline loops: CDR1 MGHDK, CDR2 SYGVNS. DNA of the CDR3: TGTGCCACAGCAGGGACTAATGAAAAACTGTTTTTT. Protein: CATAGTNEKLFF.